Listed below are T cell receptor beta chains from one sample, sequenced in a study of CD4+ T cells in melanoma. This table comes from immunoSEQ multiplex PCR, and its TCRdb copy is limited to in-frame clones, with some not included. Found here are some 120,000 clones, 80% to 95% of them singletons; the top ten hold 3.3%. Sequenced input: peripheral blood. The receptors stem from a human donor with melanoma. CDR3s include the opening cysteine and the closing phenylalanine or tryptophan. The D gene is left open where the match is weak. Some rows mark clone size as missing; the rest say once, few, many or name a class of expanded clone.

d_call | j_call | v_call | clone_size | cdr3_aa | cdr3_nt
TRBD1 | TRBJ1-2 | TRBV2 | few | CASSRTGDGYTF | TGTGCCAGCAGTCGGACAGGTGATGGCTACACCTTC
TRBD2 | TRBJ2-1 | TRBV6-4 | . | CASSPLAGSYNEQFF | TGTGCCAGCAGTCCACTAGCGGGGTCCTACAATGAGCAGTTCTTC
. | TRBJ2-1 | TRBV7-3 | . | CASSLGGSGYNEQFF | TGTGCCAGCAGCTTAGGAGGCTCCGGGTACAATGAGCAGTTCTTC
. | TRBJ2-5 | TRBV6-5 | . | CASSYGLTKETQYF | TGTGCCAGCAGTTATGGATTAACTAAAGAGACCCAGTACTTC
TRBD1 | TRBJ2-1 | TRBV5-5 | . | CASSLQQGLNEQFF | TGTGCCAGCAGCTTACAACAGGGGCTGAATGAGCAGTTCTTC
TRBD2 | TRBJ2-1 | TRBV4-2 | . | CASSQGGGSYNEQFF | TGTGCCAGCAGCCAAGGCGGCGGGAGCTACAATGAGCAGTTCTTC
. | TRBJ2-1 | TRBV28 | . | CASNTGTAYNEQFF | TGTGCCAGCAATACAGGGACCGCCTACAATGAGCAGTTCTTC
. | TRBJ1-1 | TRBV28 | . | CASSLVKGTTEAFF | TGTGCCAGCAGTTTGGTAAAGGGGACCACTGAAGCTTTCTTT
. | TRBJ1-4 | TRBV2 | . | CASEEIGEKLFF | TGTGCCAGCGAGGAGATTGGTGAAAAACTGTTTTTT
TRBD1 | TRBJ2-5 | TRBV12-5 | . | CASGLIRQGTETQYF | TGTGCTAGTGGTTTGATAAGACAGGGTACAGAGACCCAGTACTTC
. | TRBJ2-7 | TRBV13 | . | CASSLAGIYEQYF | TGTGCCAGCAGCTTGGCGGGCATTTACGAGCAGTACTTC
TRBD2 | TRBJ2-3 | TRBV5-1 | . | CASSPIAGATDTQYF | TGCGCCAGCAGCCCAATAGCGGGAGCGACAGATACGCAGTATTTT
TRBD1 | TRBJ2-3 | TRBV5-1 | . | CASSPGQDLGPTDTQYF | TGCGCCAGCAGCCCGGGACAGGACCTCGGCCCCACAGATACGCAGTATTTT
TRBD1 | TRBJ2-3 | TRBV7-3 | . | CASSSGQGLYTDTQYF | TGTGCCAGCAGCTCCGGACAGGGGCTCTACACAGATACGCAGTATTTT
. | TRBJ1-5 | TRBV6-5 | . | CASGRDVDQPQHF | TGTGCCAGCGGCAGGGACGTGGATCAGCCCCAGCATTTT
TRBD2 | TRBJ2-3 | TRBV10-1 | . | CASSAPSGGAGDTQYF | TGCGCCAGCAGTGCGCCGAGCGGGGGGGCAGGGGATACGCAGTATTTT
TRBD2 | TRBJ2-3 | TRBV13 | . | CASSLASGGAIYPDTQYF | TGTGCCAGCAGCTTAGCTAGCGGGGGGGCCATTTATCCAGATACGCAGTATTTT
TRBD2 | TRBJ2-5 | TRBV4-2 | . | CASSQGTSGRERETQYF | TGTGCCAGCAGCCAAGGGACTAGCGGGAGAGAAAGAGAGACCCAGTACTTC
TRBD2 | TRBJ2-5 | TRBV5-1 | . | CASSLGTSGGGETQYF | TGCGCCAGCAGCTTGGGGACTAGCGGGGGAGGAGAGACCCAGTACTTC
TRBD2 | TRBJ2-5 | TRBV7-2 | . | CASSLGVAGAGETQYF | TGTGCCAGCAGCTTAGGGGTAGCGGGGGCCGGGGAGACCCAGTACTTC
TRBD2 | TRBJ2-1 | TRBV7-3 | . | CASRVSGGSEQFF | TGTGCCAGCAGAGTTAGCGGGGGCTCTGAGCAGTTCTTC
. | TRBJ2-3 | TRBV5-1 | . | CASSLGGGTDTQYF | TGCGCCAGCAGCTTAGGCGGGGGCACAGATACGCAGTATTTT
. | TRBJ1-2 | TRBV15 | . | CATSRDGGDGGYTF | TGTGCCACCAGCAGAGATGGGGGGGATGGTGGCTACACCTTC
. | TRBJ2-7 | TRBV5-1 | . | CASTLGSGNEQYF | TGCGCCAGCACCCTTGGATCGGGTAACGAGCAGTACTTC
. | TRBJ1-4 | TRBV2 | . | CASKRATNEKLFF | TGTGCCAGCAAAAGGGCAACTAATGAAAAACTGTTTTTT
TRBD1 | TRBJ2-1 | TRBV4-3 | . | CASSQVVFDRGLIGYNEQFF | TGCGCCAGCAGCCAAGTTGTCTTTGACAGGGGGCTGATCGGATACAATGAGCAGTTCTTC
. | TRBJ2-3 | TRBV15 | . | CATSRESPDRYTDTQYF | TGTGCCACCAGCAGAGAATCGCCCGACAGGTACACAGATACGCAGTATTTT
. | TRBJ2-5 | TRBV7-8 | once | CASSLLDIQETQYF | TGTGCCAGCAGCTTACTCGACATCCAAGAGACCCAGTACTTC
TRBD2 | TRBJ2-3 | TRBV6-4 | once | CASSAERGGGDTQYF | TGTGCCAGCAGTGCGGAGCGGGGGGGCGGGGATACGCAGTATTTT
TRBD1 | TRBJ2-7 | TRBV29-1 | . | CSVEGGRGPSYEQYF | TGCAGCGTCGAGGGGGGCAGGGGGCCTTCCTACGAGCAGTACTTC
TRBD2 | TRBJ2-7 | TRBV7-3 | . | CASSLNGRGEQYF | TGTGCCAGCAGCTTAAATGGGAGGGGCGAGCAGTACTTC
. | TRBJ1-5 | TRBV6-5 | . | CASRQEYQPQHF | TGTGCCAGCAGACAGGAGTACCAGCCCCAGCATTTT
. | TRBJ2-7 | TRBV27 | . | CASSPIAKGAQQYF | TGTGCCAGCAGTCCTATAGCTAAGGGCGCCCAGCAGTACTTC
. | TRBJ2-5 | TRBV7-2 | once | CASSLAGETQYF | TGTGCCAGCAGCTTAGCGGGAGAGACCCAGTACTTC
. | TRBJ1-5 | TRBV7-7 | once | CASSLEIRGNQPQHF | TGTGCCAGCAGCTTAGAAATAAGGGGCAATCAGCCCCAGCATTTT
. | TRBJ2-5 | TRBV13 | . | CASSLGRGEAQYF | TGTGCCAGCAGCTTAGGCAGGGGAGAGGCCCAGTACTTC
. | TRBJ2-1 | TRBV7-9 | . | CASSSAPGAYNEQFF | TGTGCCAGCAGCTCCGCCCCTGGGGCCTACAATGAGCAGTTCTTC
. | TRBJ2-5 | TRBV11-1 | . | CASSPGTREGAQYF | TGTGCCAGCAGCCCAGGGACACGTGAAGGAGCTCAGTACTTC
. | TRBJ2-5 | TRBV11-1 | once | CASSLGGSSQESGQYF | TGTGCCAGCAGCTTAGGAGGCAGTTCCCAAGAGAGTGGCCAGTACTTC
TRBD1 | TRBJ2-7 | TRBV10-1 | . | CASSEREGQVLLLYEQYF | TGCGCCAGCAGTGAGCGTGAGGGACAGGTCCTCCTACTATACGAGCAGTACTTC
TRBD2 | TRBJ2-3 | TRBV19 | . | CASNPGGDTQYF | TGTGCCAGTAACCCCGGGGGGGATACGCAGTATTTT
TRBD1 | TRBJ1-2 | TRBV18 | once | CASSHDRARYGYTF | TGTGCCAGCTCACATGACAGGGCCCGCTATGGCTACACCTTC
TRBD2 | TRBJ2-5 | TRBV5-1 | . | CASSGTRQKETQYF | TGCGCCAGCAGCGGGACTAGGCAGAAAGAGACCCAGTACTTC
TRBD2 | TRBJ2-7 | TRBV28 | . | CASSFFRGRAGYEQYF | TGTGCCAGCAGTTTCTTTCGCGGGAGGGCCGGGTACGAGCAGTACTTC
. | TRBJ2-3 | TRBV13 | . | CASSLTGGPTDTQYF | TGTGCCAGCAGCTTAACGGGGGGCCCCACAGATACGCAGTATTTT
TRBD1 | TRBJ1-3 | TRBV6-5 | . | CASSLAGGLGNTIYF | TGTGCCAGCAGCCTCGCAGGGGGCCTTGGAAACACCATATATTTT
. | TRBJ1-2 | TRBV7-2 | . | CASSPTRDHGYTF | TGTGCCAGCAGCCCGACCAGGGATCATGGCTACACCTTC
. | TRBJ1-2 | TRBV5-1 | . | CASSLAGRATGGYTF | TGCGCCAGCAGCTTGGCCGGCAGAGCGACGGGTGGCTACACCTTC
TRBD2 | TRBJ2-7 | TRBV7-2 | . | CASSLAGGYEQYF | TGTGCCAGCAGCTTAGCGGGGGGGTACGAGCAGTACTTC